These 27 T cell receptor beta chains came from one sample sequenced in a study of Ad26.COV2.S vaccination and SARS-CoV-2 variants. The treatment is: around 19 received Ad26.COV2.S at low or high dose, single or two shots; roughly 5 received placebo; per-sample allocation not given. Sampling occurred on day 63 after the first vaccine or placebo injection. The assay was immunoSEQ multiplex PCR, and TCRdb's table has in-frame clones only and misses some. This table has over 400,000 clones, 92% appearing once. The sequences come from peripheral blood, collected in a trial of Ad26.COV2.S vaccine versus placebo. All receptors derive from a person between 18 and 59 years old who received the Ad26.COV2.S COVID-19 vaccine or a placebo.

The chain carries TRBV7-2 and TRBJ2-7; D uncertain. The CDR3 length is 14 residues. The germline V gene encodes CDR1 SGHTA and CDR2 FQGNSA. With 5 bases removed from V and 5 bases from J, the gap between germline ends came to 16 bases. The CDR3 spells CASSPYTLGDEQYF. The CDR3 region has the DNA TGTGCCAGCAGCCCATATACCTTGGGTGACGAGCAGTACTTC.

The chain links TRBV10-3 to TRBJ2-5; no clear D gene. The CDR3 has 14 residues. The V gene lost 1 base and the J gene lost 2 bases, with 8 bases spanning the gap. Germline V gene data show CDR1 as ENHRY and CDR2 as SYGVKD. This chain's CDR3 is CAISEFGDQETQYF. The CDR3 region has the DNA TGTGCCATCAGTGAGTTTGGAGATCAAGAGACCCAGTACTTC.

The V call is TRBV5-3, the J call TRBJ1-1; D not resolved. TRBV5-3 is labeled an ORF, and its function is uncertain. The CDR3 totals 14 residues. Trimming stripped 4 bases from V and 1 base from J, with 11 bases between. The CDR3 is CARSPDPRNTEAFF. Here the CDR3 DNA reads TGTGCCAGAAGCCCGGACCCAAGGAACACTGAAGCTTTCTTT.

The rearrangement links TRBV28 to TRBJ1-2; no definite D call. The CDR3 length is 14 residues. CDR1 is MDHEN and CDR2 is SYDVKM in the germline V gene. V shed 4 bases and J shed 3 bases, with 12 bases lying between them. The CDR3 coding sequence is TGTGCCAGCAGTTCGAGTACCGGGGACTATGGCTACACCTTC. Translated: CASSSSTGDYGYTF.

V usage is TRBV28 and J usage is TRBJ2-1; 8 nucleotides line up with TRBD2. Germline values: CDR1 MDHEN, CDR2 SYDVKM. This CDR3 has 15 amino acids. V trimming: 4 bases; J trimming: 5 bases; junction bases outside the gene matches: 7. The chain's CDR3 is CASSSWTSRNNEQFF. CDR3 DNA: TGTGCCAGCAGTTCGTGGACTAGCCGGAACAATGAGCAGTTCTTC.

V is TRBV9 and J is TRBJ2-3; tentative D call: TRBD1 (6 bases). CDR3 length: 17 residues. Trimming left V 0 bases short and J 0 bases short, with 14 bases between. CDR1 and CDR2 from the germline V gene are SGDLS and YYNGEE. CDR3 coding DNA: TGTGCCAGCAGCGTAGCGGTGACAGGTTCTAGCACAGATACGCAGTATTTT. Translated, it gives CASSVAVTGSSTDTQYF.

The gene calls are TRBV4-1 and TRBJ2-3; D may be TRBD2 (5 bases). Germline assignment: CDR1 MGHRA and CDR2 YSYEKL. The CDR3 has 15 amino acids. Trimming removed 0 bases from V and 7 bases from J, with 14 bases in between. CDR3 sequence reads: CASSQDGTRDYTQYF. The DNA of the CDR3 is TGCGCCAGCAGCCAAGATGGTACTAGAGACTATACGCAGTATTTT.

This sequence joins TRBV20-1 and TRBJ1-1, with a possible D match to TRBD1 (6 bases). CDR1 is DFQATT, CDR2 SNEGSKA, per germline (reference sequence). This CDR3 region has 15 residues. The V gene lost 3 bases and the J gene lost 8 bases, with 22 bases spanning the gap. CDR3 DNA: TGCAGTGCTAGTTCCTCTCGGTCGGGGGGGACAGAAGCTTTCTTT. Amino acids: CSASSSRSGGTEAFF.

The V call is TRBV7-9, the J call TRBJ1-2; 11 bases fit TRBD1. Losses at the gene ends were 5 bases for V and 4 bases for J; bases not matched to a gene: 6. Germline V gene lookup returns CDR1 SEHNR and CDR2 FQNEAQ (reference sequence). The CDR3 extends over 15 amino acids. The CDR3, as DNA: TGTGCCAGCAGCCCGGACAGGGGGCGAGCCTATGGCTACACCTTC. Amino acids: CASSPDRGRAYGYTF.

The V call is TRBV9, the J call TRBJ2-5, with TRBD2 as a possible D gene (6 bases). In germline, CDR1 is SGDLS, CDR2 YYNGEE. V lost 9 bases to trimming and J lost 3 bases, with 21 bases between them. This CDR3 contains 15 residues. The CDR3 spells CAKRSSSVMEETQYF. Here the CDR3 DNA reads TGTGCCAAAAGGTCTTCTAGCGTGATGGAAGAGACCCAGTACTTC.

The chain recombines TRBV7-9 with TRBJ1-2; 12 bases are a match to TRBD1. Germline V gives CDR1 SEHNR, CDR2 FQNEAQ (reference sequence). With 6 bases clipped from V and 4 bases from J, the junction kept 6 bases outside the gene matches. The CDR3 is made up of 15 amino acids. The CDR3 here is CASRPGTGGLYGYTF. The CDR3 nucleotides are TGTGCCAGCAGACCCGGGACAGGGGGCCTCTATGGCTACACCTTC. Drawing the rest from reference TRBV7-9 and TRBJ1-2, the complete variable domain is DTGVSQNPRHKITKRGQNVTFRCDPISEHNRLYWYRQTLGQGPEFLTYFQNEAQLEKSRLLSDRFSAERPKGSFSTLEIQRTEQGDSAMYLCASRPGTGGLYGYTFGSGTRLTVV.

This chain connects TRBV28 to TRBJ2-2; D gene ambiguous. V was trimmed by 3 bases and J by 4 bases, leaving 12 bases between them. Germline V gives CDR1 MDHEN, CDR2 SYDVKM. The CDR3 is 15 amino acids. The CDR3 spells CASSFRGVGTGELFF. The CDR3 DNA reads as TGTGCCAGCAGTTTCCGAGGTGTGGGCACCGGGGAGCTGTTTTTT.

The chain has TRBV12-3 or TRBV12-4 and TRBJ1-1, with D possibly TRBD1 on 6 matching bases. The CDR3 spans 13 residues. Between the trimmed V and J ends, which lost 3 bases and 7 bases, there was a span of 12 bases. CDR3 nucleotide sequence: TGTGCCAGCAGTTTTCAGGGGTTCGATGAAGCTTTCTTT. Its protein product is CASSFQGFDEAFF.

The chain employs TRBV18 and TRBJ1-2; perhaps TRBD1 as D (6 bases). The germline V and J ends were trimmed by 3 bases and 4 bases, with 9 bases remaining between them. The CDR3 contains 13 residues. The germline V gene encodes CDR1 KGHSH and CDR2 LQKENI. The CDR3 DNA reads TGTGCCAGCTCACCTAAGGGGGGCTATGGCTACACCTTC. Translation gives CASSPKGGYGYTF.

This clone was seen a single time. The chain employs TRBV7-9 and TRBJ1-2, with 10 bases matching TRBD1. Germline CDR1 is SEHNR and CDR2 is FQNEAQ (reference sequence). Trimming removed 5 bases from V and 3 bases from J; junction bases left unmatched: 6. CDR3 length equals 15 residues. The CDR3 sequence: CASSPGTGVDYGYTF. CDR3 in DNA: TGTGCCAGCAGCCCCGGGACAGGGGTTGACTATGGCTACACCTTC.

This clone turned up a few times. The V call is TRBV5-1, the J call TRBJ1-1; D possibly corresponds to TRBD1 (5 bases). The germline CDR1 and CDR2 sequences are SGHRS and YFSETQ. This CDR3 has 16 residues. V lost 0 bases to trimming and J lost 6 bases, with 18 bases between them. CDR3 loop: CASSLAARQKGAEAFF. CDR3 bases: TGCGCCAGCAGCTTGGCGGCCCGACAGAAAGGGGCTGAAGCTTTCTTT.

CDR3 sequence (DNA): TGTGCCAGCAGCTTACGCGGGATCGGTAATGAAAAACTGTTTTTT. It codes for CASSLRGIGNEKLFF. This chain joins TRBV7-9 and TRBJ1-4; no definite D call. V was clipped by 2 bases and J by 4 bases, with 11 bases between them. In germline, CDR1 is SEHNR, CDR2 FQNEAQ (reference sequence). The CDR3 is made up of 15 amino acids.

This clone was recorded a few times. The rearrangement uses TRBV6-5 and TRBJ2-7; D is undetermined. The CDR3 runs 12 residues. Germline assignment: CDR1 MNHEY and CDR2 SVGAGI. Trimming removed 7 bases at V and 3 bases at J, with 10 bases between. CDR3 bases: TGTGCCAGCATTGGGGAAAGCTACGAGCAGTACTTC. This encodes CASIGESYEQYF.

In regard to this clone: The sample holds other DNA sequences that translate to the same CDR3. CDR3 nucleotide sequence: TGTGCCAGCAGTTACTCCGGGGGCAGATATGGCTACACCTTC. It yields the protein CASSYSGGRYGYTF. V is TRBV6-5 and J is TRBJ1-2; possibly TRBD1 for D (6 bases). V was clipped by 0 bases and J by 5 bases, with 10 bases between them. CDR1 is MNHEY, CDR2 SVGAGI, per germline. The CDR3 runs to 14 residues.

V gene TRBV28 combines with J gene TRBJ1-4, with 7 positions matching TRBD1. Germline assignment: CDR1 MDHEN and CDR2 SYDVKM. Losses at the gene ends were 5 bases for V and 3 bases for J; bases not matched to a gene: 9. The CDR3 length is 16 residues. The CDR3 DNA reads as TGTGCCAGCAGTCTTATCCCGGACAGGCCTAATGAAAAACTGTTTTTT. Amino acid sequence: CASSLIPDRPNEKLFF.

The chain is built from TRBV29-1 and TRBJ1-4, with TRBD1 identical over 9 bases. Germline V lookup: CDR1 SQVTM, CDR2 ANQGSEA. This CDR3 is built from 14 residues. The V gene end was trimmed by 5 bases and the J gene end by 8 bases; junction bases not matched to a gene: 9. The CDR3 nucleotides are TGCAGCGTTCTTCCGGGACAGGGAGGCGAAAAACTGTTTTTT. It translates to CSVLPGQGGEKLFF. Looking up the rest from reference TRBV29-1 and TRBJ1-4 gives the full variable domain: SAVISQKPSRDICQRGTSLTIQCQVDSQVTMMFWYRQQPGQSLTLIATANQGSEATYESGFVIDKFPISRPNLTFSTLTVSNMSPEDSSIYLCSVLPGQGGEKLFFGSGTQLSVL.

The V and J genes are TRBV28 and TRBJ2-7; 11 nucleotides align to TRBD2. The trim removed 6 bases at V and 3 bases at J, leaving 4 bases unmatched. Germline V gives CDR1 MDHEN, CDR2 SYDVKM. The CDR3 is 14 residues long. The CDR3 loop is CASRRLAGFYEQYF. The CDR3 nucleotides read TGTGCCAGCAGGAGACTAGCGGGGTTCTACGAGCAGTACTTC.

The chain uses TRBV5-1 and TRBJ1-1; 9 bases fit TRBD1. This CDR3 is 17 amino acids long. Germline V gene data show CDR1 as SGHRS and CDR2 as YFSETQ. V trimming: 2 bases; J trimming: 0 bases; junction bases outside the gene matches: 8. The CDR3 nucleotides are TGCGCCAGCAGCTTAACCCCCGGGACAGGGATGAACACTGAAGCTTTCTTT. Its protein product is CASSLTPGTGMNTEAFF.

There are a few counts of this clone. The V gene is TRBV6-2 or TRBV6-3, the J gene TRBJ2-2, with 7 positions matching TRBD1. Trimming took 7 bases from V and 8 from J; bases not matched to a gene: 13. This CDR3 is 15 amino acids long. From germline, CDR1 is MNHEY and CDR2 SVGEGT. The CDR3 sequence is CASIPLGGPSGELFF. In nucleotides, the CDR3 is TGTGCCAGCATCCCGCTAGGGGGCCCTTCTGGGGAGCTGTTTTTT.

The rearrangement links TRBV24-1 to TRBJ2-1; TRBD1 aligns across 8 bases. Germline values: CDR1 KGHDR, CDR2 SFDVKD. V shed 9 bases and J 7 bases; nucleotides not matched to a gene: 10. This CDR3 is built from 14 residues. CDR3 bases: TGTGCCACCTCGGACAGGGTTGAGGGAAATGAGCAGTTCTTC. This translates into CATSDRVEGNEQFF.

The chain recombines TRBV7-8 with TRBJ2-5; TRBD1 matches at 7 bases. CDR3 size: 16 residues. V gave up 6 bases and J gave up 5 bases; unmatched junction bases: 15. Germline lookup yields CDR1 SGHVS and CDR2 FQNEAQ. CDR3 loop: CASSRLQGSEGETQYF. Here the CDR3 DNA reads TGTGCCAGCAGTCGACTACAGGGGTCCGAGGGGGAGACCCAGTACTTC.

This clone was observed once. The rearrangement uses TRBV18 and TRBJ2-7; D remains unclear. The germline gives CDR1 KGHSH, CDR2 LQKENI. The CDR3 covers 14 residues. V was shortened by 5 bases and J by 0 bases, with 11 bases between the two germline ends. CDR3 region: CASSASYDSYEQYF. The CDR3 nucleotides read TGTGCCAGCTCAGCCTCCTACGACTCCTACGAGCAGTACTTC.